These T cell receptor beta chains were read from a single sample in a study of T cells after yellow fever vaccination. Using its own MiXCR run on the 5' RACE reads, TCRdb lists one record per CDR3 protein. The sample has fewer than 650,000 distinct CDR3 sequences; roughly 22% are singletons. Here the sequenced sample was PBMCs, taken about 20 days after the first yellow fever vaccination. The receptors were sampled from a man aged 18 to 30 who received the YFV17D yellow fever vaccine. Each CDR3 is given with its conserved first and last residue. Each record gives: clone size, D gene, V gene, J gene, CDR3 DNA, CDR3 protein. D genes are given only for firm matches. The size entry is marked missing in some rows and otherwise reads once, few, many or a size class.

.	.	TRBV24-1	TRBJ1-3	TGTGCCACCAGTGCTCCCGGACCTGGAAACACCATATATTTT	CATSAPGPGNTIYF
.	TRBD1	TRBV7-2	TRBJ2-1	TGTGCCAGCAGCATACAGGGGGCCGAGAACAATGAGCAGTTCTTC	CASSIQGAENNEQFF
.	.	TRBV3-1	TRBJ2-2	TGTGCCAGCTGCAGCCGGGACGCACACACCGGGGAGCTGTTTTTT	CASCSRDAHTGELFF
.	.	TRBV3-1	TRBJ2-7	TGTGCCAGCAGCCGGGACTCGACCTACGAGCAGTACTTC	CASSRDSTYEQYF
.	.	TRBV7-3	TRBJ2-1	TGTGCCAGCAGCTTAATTTCTTACAATGAGCAGTTCTTC	CASSLISYNEQFF
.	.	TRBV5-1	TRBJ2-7	TGCGCCAGCAGCTTTCGGGATACCTATCCCTACGAGCAGTACTTC	CASSFRDTYPYEQYF
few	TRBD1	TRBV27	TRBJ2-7	TGTGCCAGCGGGACAGGGGCCCCCTACGAGCAGTACTTC	CASGTGAPYEQYF
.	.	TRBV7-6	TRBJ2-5	TGTGCCAGCAGCGACTCGGGAATCCAAGAGACCCAGTACTTC	CASSDSGIQETQYF
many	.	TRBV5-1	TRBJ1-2	TGCGCCAGCAGCTTGGGACTTGGCTTGAACTATGGCTACACCTTC	CASSLGLGLNYGYTF
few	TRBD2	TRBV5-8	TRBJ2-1	TGTGCCAGCAGGGCGGGGGGAACAAGATTCAATGAGCAGTTCTTC	CASRAGGTRFNEQFF